This T cell receptor (beta chain) is from a study of T-cell reconstitution after alpha-beta-depleted transplantation in children. Findings and limits, study-wide: One year post-transplant, T-cell counts and diversity were largely derived from T cells produced anew. Some patients owed their high day-60 TCRbeta diversity to surviving recipient T cells and thymic progenitors.

On this clonotype: The target antigen is unknown.

A TCRbeta library incorporating unique molecular identifiers was prepared. TCRdb itself ran the PCR reads through MiXCR, one entry per CDR3 protein. The table includes around 670,000 distinct CDR3 sequences, about 12% detected once. This receptor was taken from a girl aged 2 to 9 with congenital amegakaryocytic thrombocytopenia, due to receive a stem cell transplant. Sequenced here: PBMCs, sampled before TCRalphabeta/CD19-depleted stem cell transplant.

Here the CDR3 DNA reads TGTGCCATCAGTGAGTCGGGCATACCCCTCCACTTT. This codes for CAISESGIPLHF. This sequence joins TRBV10-3 and TRBJ1-6; D uncertain. The V gene's germline CDR1 is ENHRY and CDR2 SYGVKD. V lost 0 bases and J 12 bases, leaving 6 bases between the germline ends. CDR3 length: 12 amino acids.